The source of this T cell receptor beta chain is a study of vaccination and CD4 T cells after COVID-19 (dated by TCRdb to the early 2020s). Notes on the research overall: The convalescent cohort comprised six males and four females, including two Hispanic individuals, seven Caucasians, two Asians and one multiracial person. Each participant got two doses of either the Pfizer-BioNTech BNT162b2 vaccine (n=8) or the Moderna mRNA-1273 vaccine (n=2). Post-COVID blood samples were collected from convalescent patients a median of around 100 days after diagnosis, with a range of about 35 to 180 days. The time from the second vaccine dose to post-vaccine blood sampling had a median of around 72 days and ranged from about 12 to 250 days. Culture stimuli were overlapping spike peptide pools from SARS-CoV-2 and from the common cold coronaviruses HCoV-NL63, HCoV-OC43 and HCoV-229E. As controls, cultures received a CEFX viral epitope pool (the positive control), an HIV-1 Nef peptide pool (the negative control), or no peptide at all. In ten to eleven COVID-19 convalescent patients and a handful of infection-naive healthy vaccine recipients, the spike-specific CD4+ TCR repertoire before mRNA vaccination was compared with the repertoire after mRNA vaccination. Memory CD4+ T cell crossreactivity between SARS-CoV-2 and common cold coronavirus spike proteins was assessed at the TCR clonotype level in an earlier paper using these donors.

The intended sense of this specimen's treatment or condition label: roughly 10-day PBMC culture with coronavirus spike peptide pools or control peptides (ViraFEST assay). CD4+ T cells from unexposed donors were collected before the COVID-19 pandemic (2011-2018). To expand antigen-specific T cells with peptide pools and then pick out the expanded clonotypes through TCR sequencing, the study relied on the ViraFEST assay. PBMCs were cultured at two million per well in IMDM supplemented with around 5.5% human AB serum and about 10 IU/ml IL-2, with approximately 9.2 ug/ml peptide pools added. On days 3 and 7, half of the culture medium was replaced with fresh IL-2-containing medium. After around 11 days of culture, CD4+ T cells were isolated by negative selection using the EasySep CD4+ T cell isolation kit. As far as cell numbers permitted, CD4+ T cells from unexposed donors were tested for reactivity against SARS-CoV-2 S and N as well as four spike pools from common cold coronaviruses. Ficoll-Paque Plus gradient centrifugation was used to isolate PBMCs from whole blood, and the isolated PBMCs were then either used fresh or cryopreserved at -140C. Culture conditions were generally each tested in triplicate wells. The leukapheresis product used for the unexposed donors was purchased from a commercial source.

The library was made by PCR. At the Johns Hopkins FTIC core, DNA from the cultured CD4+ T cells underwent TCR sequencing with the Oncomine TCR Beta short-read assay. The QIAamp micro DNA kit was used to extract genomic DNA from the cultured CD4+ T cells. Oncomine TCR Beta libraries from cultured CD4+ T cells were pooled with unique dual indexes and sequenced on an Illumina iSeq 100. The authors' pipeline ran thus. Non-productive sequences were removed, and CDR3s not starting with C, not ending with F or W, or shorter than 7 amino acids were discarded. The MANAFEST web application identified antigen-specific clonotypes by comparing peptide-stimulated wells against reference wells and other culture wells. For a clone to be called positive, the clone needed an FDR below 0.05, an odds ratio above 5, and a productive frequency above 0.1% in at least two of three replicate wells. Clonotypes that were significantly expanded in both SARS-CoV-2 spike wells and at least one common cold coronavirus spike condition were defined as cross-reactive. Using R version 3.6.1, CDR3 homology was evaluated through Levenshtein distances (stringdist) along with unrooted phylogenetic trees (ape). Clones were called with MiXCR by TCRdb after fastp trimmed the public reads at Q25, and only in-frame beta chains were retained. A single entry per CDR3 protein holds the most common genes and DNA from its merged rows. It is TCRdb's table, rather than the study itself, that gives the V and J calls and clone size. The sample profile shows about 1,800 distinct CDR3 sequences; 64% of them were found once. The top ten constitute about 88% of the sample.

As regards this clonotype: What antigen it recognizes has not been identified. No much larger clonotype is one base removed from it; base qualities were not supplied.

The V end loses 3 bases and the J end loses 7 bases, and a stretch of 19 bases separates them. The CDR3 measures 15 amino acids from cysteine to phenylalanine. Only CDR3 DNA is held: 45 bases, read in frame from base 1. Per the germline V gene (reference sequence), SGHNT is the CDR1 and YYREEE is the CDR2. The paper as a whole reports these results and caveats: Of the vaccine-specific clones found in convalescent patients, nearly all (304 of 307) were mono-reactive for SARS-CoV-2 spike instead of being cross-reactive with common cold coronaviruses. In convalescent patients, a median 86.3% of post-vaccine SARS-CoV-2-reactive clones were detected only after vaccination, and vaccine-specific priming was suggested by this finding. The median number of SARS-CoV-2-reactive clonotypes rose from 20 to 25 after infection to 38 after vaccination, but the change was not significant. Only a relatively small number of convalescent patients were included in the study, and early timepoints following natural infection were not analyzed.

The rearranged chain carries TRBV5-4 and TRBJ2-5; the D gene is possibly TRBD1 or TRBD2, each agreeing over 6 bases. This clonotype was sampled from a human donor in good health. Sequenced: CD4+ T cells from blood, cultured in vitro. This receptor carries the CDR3 CASSSRDTGEATQYF. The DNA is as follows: TGTGCCAGCAGCTCCCGGGACACCGGGGAGGCGACCCAGTACTTC.